This paragraph covers one TCR beta chain sequence. This sample is part of a study of blood T cell repertoires in COVID-19. Study overall: COVID-19 samples collected from the United States, Italy and Spain covered acute and convalescent phases. In each case, the material was cDNA or gDNA derived from T cells, B-cell-depleted T cells, or PBMCs.

Study processing details: Reference gene primer amplification yielded estimated nucleated cell counts. Assay used: immunoSEQ multiplex PCR; TCRdb lists only in-frame clones, some missing. V, J and clone size were drawn from that table, and D and trimming were deduced from the DNA. The sample lists just over 650,000 clones, more than 80% occurring once. V was pared by 2 bases and J by 4 bases, with 8 bases between. The CDR3 covers 14 residues. The germline V gene encodes CDR1 SGHTA and CDR2 FQGNSA. The TCR originated in a woman aged 18-29 years with acute or convalescent COVID-19. The sample comprised peripheral blood. V usage is TRBV7-2 and J usage is TRBJ2-2; unclear D gene. As DNA, the CDR3 is TGTGCCAGCAGCTTAAAATCAGGCACCGGGGAGCTGTTTTTT. Amino acids: CASSLKSGTGELFF.